These 4 T cell receptor beta chains were all obtained from the same sample, sequenced in a study of blood T cell repertoires in COVID-19. Using immunoSEQ multiplex PCR, the repertoire was profiled, and TCRdb retains in-frame clones only, with some absent. Here the sample spans about 87,000 clones, around three quarters being singletons. Sequenced sample: peripheral blood. The receptor set was obtained from a woman between 45 and 60 years old with acute or convalescent COVID-19.

J is TRBJ2-7 and V is TRBV4-2; the match to TRBD1 covers 8 bases. V lost 4 bases to trimming and J lost 2 bases; unmatched junction nucleotides: 13. The CDR3 consists of 17 residues. CDR1 LGHNA and CDR2 YNFKEQ come from the germline V gene. For the CDR3, the DNA is TGTGCCAGCAGCCGCATTCCAGGACAGGGAGGACCCTACGAGCAGTACTTC. It translates to CASSRIPGQGGPYEQYF.

The CDR3 DNA reads TGCGCCAGCAGCCTCGGACAGGGGGCTGAGGGCTACACCTTC. It encodes CASSLGQGAEGYTF. The chain joins TRBV5-1 to TRBJ1-2, with 11 bases identical to TRBD1. There are 14 residues in the CDR3. Germline V gene lookup returns CDR1 SGHRS and CDR2 YFSETQ. The J segment lost 8 bases and the V segment lost 4 bases, leaving 7 bases of the junction unmatched. The whole variable domain, remainder taken from reference TRBV5-1 and TRBJ1-2, is KAGVTQTPRYLIKTRGQQVTLSCSPISGHRSVSWYQQTPGQGLQFLFEYFSETQRNKGNFPGRFSGRQFSNSRSEMNVSTLELGDSALYLCASSLGQGAEGYTFGSGTRLTVV.

This clone has ten or more counts. This chain joins TRBV5-6 and TRBJ1-6, with D maybe TRBD1 (5 bases). Trimming removed 4 bases from V and 10 bases from J, with 12 bases in between. CDR3 size: 13 residues. CDR1 and CDR2 (germline): SGHDT, YYEEEE. CDR3 amino acids: CASSGRGGSPLHF. CDR3 coding DNA: TGTGCCAGCAGCGGTAGGGGTGGGTCACCCCTCCACTTT.

The chain uses TRBV28 and TRBJ1-3; no definite D call. V was clipped by 1 base and J by 8 bases, with 9 bases between them. Germline V lookup: CDR1 MDHEN, CDR2 SYDVKM. This CDR3 is built from 13 residues. The CDR3 loop reads CASSLSGSHTIYF. The CDR3 DNA follows: TGTGCCAGCAGTTTATCGGGGTCCCACACCATATATTTT. Using reference TRBV28 and TRBJ1-3 for the parts outside the CDR3, the full variable domain is DVKVTQSSRYLVKRTGEKVFLECVQDMDHENMFWYRQDPGLGLRLIYFSYDVKMKEKGDIPEGYSVSREKKERFSLILESASTNQTSMYLCASSLSGSHTIYFGEGSWLTVV.